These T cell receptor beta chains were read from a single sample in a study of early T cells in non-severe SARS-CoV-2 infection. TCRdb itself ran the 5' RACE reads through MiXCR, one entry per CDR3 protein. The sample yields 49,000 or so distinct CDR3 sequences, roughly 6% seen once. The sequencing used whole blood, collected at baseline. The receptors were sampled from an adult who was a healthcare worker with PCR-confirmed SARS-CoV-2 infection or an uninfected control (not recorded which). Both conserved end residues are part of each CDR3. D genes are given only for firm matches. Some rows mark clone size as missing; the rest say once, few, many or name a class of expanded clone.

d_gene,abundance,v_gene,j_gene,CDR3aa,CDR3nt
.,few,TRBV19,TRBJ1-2,CASRTTEFYGYTF,TGTGCCAGTAGAACGACAGAATTCTATGGCTACACCTTC
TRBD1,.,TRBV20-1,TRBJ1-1,CSARDTHRGTGFDTEAFF,TGCAGTGCTAGAGATACCCATCGGGGGACAGGATTCGACACTGAAGCTTTCTTT
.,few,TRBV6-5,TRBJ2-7,CASTRSPRAYEQYF,TGTGCCAGCACCCGAAGCCCCAGGGCCTACGAGCAGTACTTC
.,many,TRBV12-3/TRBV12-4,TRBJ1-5,CASSLFEGNQPQHF,TGTGCCAGCAGTTTATTTGAGGGTAATCAGCCCCAGCATTTT
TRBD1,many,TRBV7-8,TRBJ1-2,CASSSRYGTGQMGYTF,TGTGCCAGCAGCTCCAGATACGGGACAGGGCAGATGGGCTACACCTTC
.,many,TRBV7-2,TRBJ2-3,CASSPGSGLSTDTQYF,TGTGCCAGCAGCCCGGGCAGCGGACTTAGCACAGATACGCAGTATTTT
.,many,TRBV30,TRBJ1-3,CAWGRGGNTIYF,TGTGCCTGGGGCCGAGGGGGAAACACCATATATTTT
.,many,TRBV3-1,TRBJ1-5,CASSQDRGSNQPQHF,TGTGCCAGCAGCCAAGATAGAGGTTCCAATCAGCCCCAGCATTTT
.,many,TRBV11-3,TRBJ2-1,CASRGDSEYRALDEQFF,TGTGCCAGCAGAGGGGACTCCGAATACAGAGCCCTTGATGAGCAGTTCTTC
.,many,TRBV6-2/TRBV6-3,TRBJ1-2,CASSYSAVRVTGYGYTF,TGTGCCAGCAGTTACTCGGCCGTCAGGGTGACCGGCTATGGCTACACCTTC
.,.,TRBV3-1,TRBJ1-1,CASSQGGSGAFF,TGTGCCAGCAGCCAAGGGGGAAGTGGAGCTTTCTTT
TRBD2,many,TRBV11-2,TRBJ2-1,CASSYPPQRGARNEQFF,TGTGCCAGCAGCTACCCCCCTCAGCGGGGGGCCCGGAATGAGCAGTTCTTC
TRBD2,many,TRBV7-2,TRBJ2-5,CASSLRTSGGAKTQYF,TGTGCCAGCAGCTTAAGGACTAGCGGGGGGGCAAAGACCCAGTACTTC
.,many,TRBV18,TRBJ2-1,CASSPRGTSGGNEQFF,TGTGCCAGCTCACCCCGAGGGACCTCTGGAGGCAATGAGCAGTTCTTC
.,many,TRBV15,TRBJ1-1,CATSRERHLNTEAFF,TGTGCCACCAGCAGAGAGAGACACCTGAACACTGAAGCTTTCTTT
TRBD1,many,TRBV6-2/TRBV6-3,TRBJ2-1,CASSYSRDRRPNEQFF,TGTGCCAGCAGTTACTCGAGGGACAGAAGGCCTAATGAGCAGTTCTTC
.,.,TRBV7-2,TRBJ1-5,CASSLGPGGSNQPQHF,TGTGCCAGCAGCTTAGGACCCGGAGGTAGCAATCAGCCCCAGCATTTT
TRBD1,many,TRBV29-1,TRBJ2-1,CSAAGQGYNEQFF,TGCAGCGCTGCGGGACAGGGGTACAATGAGCAGTTCTTC
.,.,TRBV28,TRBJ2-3,CASSLFMGEADTQYF,TGTGCCAGCAGTTTGTTTATGGGGGAGGCAGATACGCAGTATTTT
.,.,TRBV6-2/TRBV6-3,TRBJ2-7,CASSYSGPAGEQYF,TGTGCCAGCAGTTACTCGGGCCCGGCGGGGGAGCAGTACTTC
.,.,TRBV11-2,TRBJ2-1,CASSPPSYNEQFF,TGTGCCAGCAGCCCTCCTTCCTACAATGAGCAGTTCTTC
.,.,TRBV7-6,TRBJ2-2,CASSLGDKGYTGELFF,TGTGCCAGCAGCTTAGGGGACAAGGGGTACACCGGGGAGCTGTTTTTT
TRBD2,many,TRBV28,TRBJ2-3,CASIPGGTSGGTDTQYF,TGTGCCAGCATCCCTGGAGGGACTAGCGGGGGCACAGATACGCAGTATTTT
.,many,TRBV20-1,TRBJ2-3,CSAQEWSSTDTQYF,TGCAGTGCTCAAGAGTGGTCTAGCACAGATACGCAGTATTTT
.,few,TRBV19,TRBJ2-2,CASTPRRGTTGELFF,TGTGCCAGTACCCCTAGGAGGGGTACCACCGGGGAGCTGTTTTTT
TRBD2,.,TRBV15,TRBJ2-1,CATSRDGTSVDEQFF,TGTGCCACCAGCAGAGATGGGACTAGCGTGGATGAGCAGTTCTTC
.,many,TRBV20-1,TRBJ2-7,CSARIIESTYEQYF,TGCAGTGCTAGGATCATCGAGAGCACATACGAGCAGTACTTC
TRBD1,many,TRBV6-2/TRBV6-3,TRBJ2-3,CASSYFGRGTDTQYF,TGTGCCAGCAGTTACTTCGGCAGGGGGACAGATACGCAGTATTTT
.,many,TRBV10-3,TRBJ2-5,CAISVSVQETQYF,TGTGCCATCAGTGTGTCCGTGCAAGAGACCCAGTACTTC
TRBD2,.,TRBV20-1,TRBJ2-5,CSAGGGYQETQYF,TGCAGTGCAGGCGGGGGGTACCAAGAGACCCAGTACTTC